Following are 20 T cell receptor beta chains from one sample sequenced in a study of T cell repertoires in ileal Crohn's disease. Profiling relied on immunoSEQ multiplex PCR, and the TCRdb table lists in-frame clones only, not all of them. The sample has around 8,200 clones; 60% to 85% are singletons. The specimen was ileal tissue. These receptors all come from an adult with Crohn's disease.

V is TRBV19 and J is TRBJ1-1; the D gene is possibly TRBD1 (6 bases). Trimming left V 7 bases short and J 3 bases short, with 15 bases between. The CDR3 contains 14 residues. Germline V CDR1 and CDR2: LNHDA, SQIVND (reference sequence). CDR3 residues: CASKRGTLDTEAFF. DNA of the CDR3: TGTGCCAGTAAAAGGGGGACGCTGGACACTGAAGCTTTCTTT. The whole variable domain, remainder taken from reference TRBV19 and TRBJ1-1, is DGGITQSPKYLFRKEGQNVTLSCEQNLNHDAMYWYRQDPGQGLRLIYYSQIVNDFQKGDIAEGYSVSREKKESFPLTVTSAQKNPTAFYLCASKRGTLDTEAFFGQGTRLTVV.

The genes are TRBV15 and TRBJ2-1; 8 nucleotides line up with TRBD2. V was clipped by 3 bases and J by 3 bases; unmatched bases: 4. The CDR3 extends over 15 amino acids. Per germline, CDR1 LNHNV and CDR2 YYDKDF (reference sequence). The CDR3 region is CATSSWLAGYNEQFF. CDR3 coding DNA: TGTGCCACCAGCAGCTGGCTAGCGGGCTACAATGAGCAGTTCTTC.

The J gene is TRBJ2-2, the V gene TRBV7-2, with TRBD2 as a possible D gene (5 bases). The germline CDR1 and CDR2 sequences are SGHTA and FQGNSA. V was pared by 3 bases and J by 0 bases, with 8 bases between. This CDR3 has 15 residues. The CDR3 reads CASSFWRANTGELFF. CDR3 nucleotides: TGTGCCAGCAGCTTCTGGCGGGCGAACACCGGGGAGCTGTTTTTT.

The V and J genes are TRBV6-5 and TRBJ2-1; D call uncertain. This CDR3 has 16 amino acids. The germline V and J ends were trimmed by 4 bases and 1 base, with 14 bases remaining between them. The germline gives CDR1 MNHEY, CDR2 SVGAGI. CDR3 protein: CASSSIATLSYNEQFF. The CDR3, as DNA: TGTGCCAGCAGTTCGATAGCCACACTATCCTACAATGAGCAGTTCTTC.

The chain links TRBV5-1 to TRBJ1-1; TRBD1 matches 8 bases. The germline V gene encodes CDR1 SGHRS and CDR2 YFSETQ. Trimming removed 0 bases from V and 4 bases from J; junction bases left unmatched: 2. The CDR3 is 14 amino acids. In nucleotides, the CDR3 is TGCGCCAGCAGCTTGGCACAGGGGGGCACTGAAGCTTTCTTT. Amino acids: CASSLAQGGTEAFF.

The rearrangement uses TRBV9 and TRBJ1-5; D might be TRBD1 (5 bases). Trimming pared 0 bases from V and 3 bases from J, leaving 10 bases between. Germline CDR1 SGDLS, CDR2 YYNGEE. CDR3 length equals 15 residues. The CDR3 spells CASSVGGGDNQPQHF. DNA for the CDR3: TGTGCCAGCAGCGTAGGTGGGGGGGACAATCAGCCCCAGCATTTT.

V and J are TRBV28 and TRBJ1-2; D ambiguous. The CDR3 totals 12 residues. The V gene lost 1 base and the J gene lost 4 bases, with 4 bases spanning the gap. CDR1 and CDR2 (germline): MDHEN, SYDVKM. The CDR3 DNA reads TGTGCCAGCAGTTTATTCGGCTATGGCTACACCTTC. This sequence encodes CASSLFGYGYTF.

V usage is TRBV6-4 and J usage is TRBJ2-1, with TRBD2 matching over 13 bases. Unmatched junction bases numbered 6, after V lost 10 bases and J lost 6 bases. The CDR3 loop spans 14 amino acids. The germline gives CDR1 MRHNA, CDR2 SNTAGT. The CDR3 nucleotides read TGTGCCACCGCCACTAGCGGGGGGGCCAATGAGCAGTTCTTC. This translates into CATATSGGANEQFF.

The chain is built from TRBV5-1 and TRBJ2-1; D is undetermined. Trimming took off 2 bases at V and 5 bases at J, with 2 bases between the two ends. This CDR3 is built from 11 residues. The V gene's germline CDR1 is SGHRS and CDR2 YFSETQ. The CDR3 spells CASSFNNEQFF. The DNA for the CDR3 is TGCGCCAGCAGCTTCAACAATGAGCAGTTCTTC.

The chain couples TRBV9 to TRBJ2-3, with D possibly being TRBD1 (6 bases). V lost 0 bases and J 1 base, leaving 9 bases between the germline ends. The CDR3 has 15 residues. The germline CDR1 and CDR2 sequences are SGDLS and YYNGEE. The DNA of the CDR3 is TGTGCCAGCAGCGTAGGAGGGGGTGGCACAGATACGCAGTATTTT. This gives the protein CASSVGGGGTDTQYF.

The chain uses TRBV28 and TRBJ2-7, with TRBD1 matching 10 bases. CDR3 length: 16 residues. CDR1 is MDHEN and CDR2 is SYDVKM in the germline V gene. V gave up 4 bases and J gave up 3 bases; unmatched junction bases: 9. The CDR3 loop is CASSSSGTGVLYEQYF. The CDR3 nucleotides are TGTGCCAGCAGTTCCTCCGGGACAGGGGTACTCTACGAGCAGTACTTC.

This sequence joins TRBV7-8 and TRBJ1-3, with 8 bases identical to TRBD1. The CDR3 loop spans 15 amino acids. The germline CDR1 and CDR2 sequences are SGHVS and FQNEAQ. Trimming took 1 base from V and 11 from J; bases not matched to a gene: 10. The CDR3 DNA follows: TGTGCCAGCAGCTTAGTCTCTACAGGGGGGGACTCCATATATTTT. Translation: CASSLVSTGGDSIYF.

This chain joins TRBV6-1 and TRBJ2-7; D is unclear. Trimming cost V 5 bases and J 5 bases, with 7 bases left between them. The CDR3 covers 11 residues. Germline-derived CDR1 and CDR2 are MNHNS and SASEGT. This CDR3 reads CASSLRNEQYF. In DNA, the CDR3 is TGTGCCAGCAGTTTGAGGAACGAGCAGTACTTC.

The chain combines TRBV7-3 with TRBJ1-2; 9 bases map to TRBD1. V shed 2 bases and J 4 bases; nucleotides not matched to a gene: 8. The CDR3 sequence is 16 residues long. Germline CDR1 SGHTA, CDR2 FQGTGA. The CDR3 here is CASSLGGQGLAYGYTF. DNA for the CDR3: TGTGCCAGCAGCTTAGGGGGACAGGGCTTGGCCTATGGCTACACCTTC.

This clone has just a few counts. V usage is TRBV11-2 and J usage is TRBJ1-1, with 9 bases matching TRBD1. CDR1 is SGHAT, CDR2 FQNNGV, per germline. CDR3 size: 15 residues. The J segment lost 4 bases and the V segment lost 4 bases, leaving 7 bases of the junction unmatched. CDR3 residues: CASSSTGGLGTEAFF. DNA of the CDR3: TGTGCCAGCAGCTCTACAGGGGGCTTGGGCACTGAAGCTTTCTTT.

The chain employs TRBV2 and TRBJ1-6; unclear D gene. Germline V CDR1 and CDR2: SNHLY, FYNNEI. The V end was cut by 6 bases, the J end by 4 bases, with 7 bases between. The CDR3 consists of 13 residues. In DNA form, the CDR3 reads TGTGCCAGCAGGGAGACGTATAATTCACCCCTCCACTTT. Protein product: CASRETYNSPLHF.

This clone appeared once. J is TRBJ1-1 and V is TRBV11-2, with D possibly matching TRBD1 (5 bases). The CDR3 has 14 amino acids. V lost 5 bases, J lost 1 base, and 11 bases lay in between. CDR1 is SGHAT and CDR2 is FQNNGV in the germline V gene. The CDR3 bases are TGTGCCAGCAGCAGGGGAAGGGGGAACACTGAAGCTTTCTTT. It encodes CASSRGRGNTEAFF.

Comments on this clone: The same CDR3 is also encoded by other DNA sequences in this sample. The chain has TRBV5-4 and TRBJ2-7; no clear D gene. Trimming shortened V by 0 bases and J by 0 bases, and 4 bases separated the two germline ends. CDR3 length: 13 residues. In germline, CDR1 is SGHNT, CDR2 YYREEE (reference sequence). CDR3 protein: CASSLAGSYEQYF. The CDR3 DNA follows: TGTGCCAGCAGCTTGGCAGGCTCCTACGAGCAGTACTTC.

The chain uses TRBV28 and TRBJ2-7, with TRBD1 identical over 8 bases. V dropped 5 bases and J dropped 7; count of bases not matched to a gene: 13. The CDR3 has 15 amino acids. CDR1 and CDR2 (germline): MDHEN, SYDVKM. The CDR3 nucleotides are TGTGCCAGCAGTCTAACCAGGACAGGGAGTAGAGAGCAGTACTTC. As protein: CASSLTRTGSREQYF.

V gene TRBV18 combines with J gene TRBJ2-5; 8 nucleotides match TRBD1. Looked up from germline, CDR1 is KGHSH and CDR2 is LQKENI. The CDR3 consists of 14 residues. With 6 bases clipped from V and 5 bases from J, the junction kept 8 bases outside the gene matches. The CDR3 is CASSDTGGLETQYF. CDR3 DNA: TGTGCCAGCTCCGATACAGGGGGTTTGGAGACCCAGTACTTC.